A selection of T cell receptor beta chains follows, all from one sample in a study of blood T cell repertoires in COVID-19. Assay: immunoSEQ multiplex PCR; the TCRdb copy retains only in-frame clones and omits some. The repertoire includes 130,000 or so clones, approximately 84% of them detected once, and roughly 12% sits in the top ten. The sample was peripheral blood. All receptors derive from a human donor in a cohort sampled during active COVID-19. Each CDR3 is given with its conserved first and last residue. A D gene is named only where the DNA matches it firmly. Rows may omit the clone size; those that give it use once, few, many or a size class.

cdr3_nt cdr3_aa v_call clone_size j_call d_call
TGTGCCATCAGTTCGGGACAGGGATCCAAAAACATTCAGTACTTC CAISSGQGSKNIQYF TRBV10-3 NA TRBJ2-4 TRBD1
TGCAGCGTTGTACTAGCGGGGGGACAAGAGACCCAGTACTTC CSVVLAGGQETQYF TRBV29-1 NA TRBJ2-5 TRBD2
TGCAGCGCCCCGGGACAGGGAGTAGGGGAGCAGTACTTC CSAPGQGVGEQYF TRBV29-1 NA TRBJ2-7 TRBD1
NA CASSFFGQGGTDTQYF TRBV7-9 NA TRBJ2-3 NA
TGTGCCAGCAGCGCCGGAGGCGGGGGGTATGGCTACACCTTC CASSAGGGGYGYTF TRBV9 few TRBJ1-2 NA
TGCGCCAGCAGCTTGGTTCGGGGGGGCGCGAACACCGGGGAGCTGTTTTTT CASSLVRGGANTGELFF TRBV5-1 NA TRBJ2-2 TRBD2
TGTGCCAGCAGCCAAGGACCTAGCGGGCGGTGGAATGAGCAGTTCTTC CASSQGPSGRWNEQFF TRBV3-1/TRBV3-2 NA TRBJ2-1 TRBD2
TGTGCCACCAGCAGACAGGGTTTCGACACTGAAGCTTTCTTT CATSRQGFDTEAFF TRBV15 NA TRBJ1-1 NA
TGTGCCAGCACCGCAGCGCTCAATCAGCCCCAGCATTTT CASTAALNQPQHF TRBV2 NA TRBJ1-5 NA
TGTGCCAGCAGCCAAGCCAGGGAGGGTTTTGAAAAACTGTTTTTT CASSQAREGFEKLFF TRBV3-1/TRBV3-2 NA TRBJ1-4 NA
TGTGCCAGCAGCCAAGATCGGTTCCAGCCCCAGCATTTT CASSQDRFQPQHF TRBV3-1/TRBV3-2 NA TRBJ1-5 NA
TGTGCCAGCAGTATAATCCAGGGTATCCAAGAGACCCAGTACTTC CASSIIQGIQETQYF TRBV27 NA TRBJ2-5 NA
TGTGCCAGCAGCTCAGGACAGGCGGTCGGCTATGGCTACACCTTC CASSSGQAVGYGYTF TRBV7-9 NA TRBJ1-2 TRBD1
TGTGCCAGCAGCTTGGCAGGGGGCGGTGGCTACACCTTC CASSLAGGGGYTF TRBV5-4 few TRBJ1-2 TRBD1
TGTGCCAGCAGTTCCCACAGGGGGCAATATGAGACCCAGTACTTC CASSSHRGQYETQYF TRBV25-1 NA TRBJ2-5 TRBD1
TGCGCCAGCAGCTTGGGGGGCTATGGGAACACTGAAGCTTTCTTT CASSLGGYGNTEAFF TRBV5-1 NA TRBJ1-1 NA
TGTGCCAGCAGCTTAAGCGGGGGGGCCCAGCTGAGAGAGCAGTTCTTC CASSLSGGAQLREQFF TRBV5-5 NA TRBJ2-1 TRBD2
TGTGCCAGCAACTCCTCCCCGGGACAGGCAACGGGGGAGACCCAGTACTTC CASNSSPGQATGETQYF TRBV2 NA TRBJ2-5 TRBD1
TGTGCCAGCAGTTCACGGACAGGGGGCTGGTACGAGCAGTACTTC CASSSRTGGWYEQYF TRBV27 NA TRBJ2-7 TRBD1
TGTGCCAGCAGCTCCGGGACTAGCGGGGGGGGCACAGATACGCAGTATTTT CASSSGTSGGGTDTQYF TRBV5-8 NA TRBJ2-3 TRBD2
TGTGCCTGGAGTGGCGGACTAGCGGGGATCTCCTACGAGCAGTACTTC CAWSGGLAGISYEQYF TRBV30 NA TRBJ2-7 TRBD2
TGTGCCAGCAGCTCTGGACTAGCGGGTTCCTACGAGCAGTACTTC CASSSGLAGSYEQYF TRBV11-2 NA TRBJ2-7 TRBD2
TGTGCCAGCTCACCATATCATACAGGGACGAACAATCAGCCCCAGCATTTT CASSPYHTGTNNQPQHF TRBV18 NA TRBJ1-5 NA
TGTGCCAGCAGCAGGGGCGTTTACACCGGGGAGCTGTTTTTT CASSRGVYTGELFF TRBV28 NA TRBJ2-2 NA
TGCGCCAGCAGTGAGTCTTTGGACAGCCTTCTATCCTACGAGCAGTACTTC CASSESLDSLLSYEQYF TRBV10-2 NA TRBJ2-7 NA
TGTGCCAGCAGCTTAATGGGACTAGCTCCCGGGGAGCTGTTTTTT CASSLMGLAPGELFF TRBV11-2 NA TRBJ2-2 TRBD2
TGTGCCAGCAGCTTTCCCCCTGGGGGGGGGCCCCGGGGGGATGAGCAGTTCTTC CASSFPPGGGPRGDEQFF TRBV7-8 NA TRBJ2-1 NA
TGCAGCGTTGAAGGGGGACAGGGCCATGGCTATACCTTC CSVEGGQGHGYTF TRBV29-1 NA TRBJ1-2 TRBD1
TGTGCCAGTAGTAACAGGGGGTCCCACGAGCAGTACTTC CASSNRGSHEQYF TRBV19 NA TRBJ2-7 TRBD1
TGTGCCAGCAGGCCAACAGGGGCCGACTATGGCTACACCTTC CASRPTGADYGYTF TRBV6-5 NA TRBJ1-2 TRBD1
TGTGCCATCAGTGAGTCCTCCCCCGAGCTGTTTTTT CAISESSPELFF TRBV10-3 NA TRBJ2-2 NA
TGTGCCAGCAGCAACCTCCCCAATGAGCAGTTCTTC CASSNLPNEQFF TRBV21-1 NA TRBJ2-1 NA
TGTGCCAGTGAGAGTCGCTCCTACAATGAGCAGTTCTTC CASESRSYNEQFF TRBV6-5 NA TRBJ2-1 NA
TGTGCCAGTTCGACAATTTATGCTCAGCCCCAGCATTTT CASSTIYAQPQHF TRBV27 NA TRBJ1-5 NA
TGTGCCAGCAGCTCGCGGGGGGCACAGTACAATGAGCAGTTCTTC CASSSRGAQYNEQFF TRBV11-2 NA TRBJ2-1 TRBD2
TGCGCCAGCAGCTTGGACGGCCCGCGGAATACGCAGTATTTT CASSLDGPRNTQYF TRBV5-1 NA TRBJ2-3 NA
TGTGCCAGCAGCTTGGGAAGGGAGGGGCAGCCCCAGCATTTT CASSLGREGQPQHF TRBV5-8 NA TRBJ1-5 NA
TGTGCCAGCAACCGGCAAGCGGGGGGAGGAGATACGCAGTATTTT CASNRQAGGGDTQYF TRBV5-5 NA TRBJ2-3 TRBD2
TGTGCCAGCCGAGGAGGTTCTGCCTACGAGCAGTACTTC CASRGGSAYEQYF TRBV2 NA TRBJ2-7 NA
TGCGCCAGCAGCGAAGGGACAGGGGGCCCAAGCCTGTTTTTT CASSEGTGGPSLFF TRBV5-1 NA TRBJ2-2 TRBD1
TGTGCCGCCAGGGTAGATAGAGGCACCGGGGAGCTGTTTTTT CAARVDRGTGELFF TRBV6-5 NA TRBJ2-2 NA
TGTGCTAGTGTCCAGGACAGGTCGCCCTACGAGCAGTACTTC CASVQDRSPYEQYF TRBV12-5 NA TRBJ2-7 TRBD1
TGTGCCAGCAGCCCGACTCTGGGGACAGGGGTAGAGACCCAGTACTTC CASSPTLGTGVETQYF TRBV11-2 few TRBJ2-5 TRBD1
TGTGCCAGCAGCCAAGGAGCGGGGGGGAGTGGACAAGAGACCCAGTACTTC CASSQGAGGSGQETQYF TRBV3-1/TRBV3-2 NA TRBJ2-5 TRBD2
TGCGCCAGCAGCAGCGGGGGGACCAACACCGGGGAGCTGTTTTTT CASSSGGTNTGELFF TRBV5-1 NA TRBJ2-2 TRBD2
TGTGCCTCTCACAGGGAAGGCGGAAACACCATATATTTT CASHREGGNTIYF TRBV30 few TRBJ1-3 NA
TGTGCCACCCGACAGGGATCGGACTATGGCTACACCTTC CATRQGSDYGYTF TRBV6-5 once TRBJ1-2 TRBD1
TGTGCCAGCTCACCTCCTACTTACAGGGGCACAGATACGCAGTATTTT CASSPPTYRGTDTQYF TRBV18 NA TRBJ2-3 NA
TGTGCCAGCAGTTACTCGAGCTTCGAAAACGAGCAGTACTTC CASSYSSFENEQYF TRBV6-2/TRBV6-3 few TRBJ2-7 NA
TGCAGCGTCACGCAGGGGGAAGAGACCCAGTACTTC CSVTQGEETQYF TRBV29-1 NA TRBJ2-5 TRBD1
TGCGCCAGCAGCTTAGGGGCGGAGACCCAGTACTTC CASSLGAETQYF TRBV5-1 NA TRBJ2-5 NA
TGTGCCAGCAGCGCCTACAGGGGGCAAGGCTCTGGAAACACCATATATTTT CASSAYRGQGSGNTIYF TRBV7-9 NA TRBJ1-3 TRBD1
TGTGCCAGCTCATCAACTACAGGTCCCGGGGGGGATACGCAGTATTTT CASSSTTGPGGDTQYF TRBV18 NA TRBJ2-3 TRBD2
TGCGCCAGCTCCAGACTAGGACTAGCGGGGGGCCGGTACGAGCAGTACTTC CASSRLGLAGGRYEQYF TRBV5-1 many TRBJ2-7 TRBD2
TGTGCCAGCAGCTTAAGAGGAAATGGTTCACCCCTCCACTTT CASSLRGNGSPLHF TRBV11-2 few TRBJ1-6 NA
TGTGCCAGCAGTTCGGGCTACGAGCAGTACTTC CASSSGYEQYF TRBV27 NA TRBJ2-7 NA
TGTGCCAGCAGGAATCAGGGGGCGAGAGATACGCAGTATTTT CASRNQGARDTQYF TRBV5-4 NA TRBJ2-3 TRBD1
TGTGCTAGTGGTTTGGGACTAGCGGGGAAAACAGATACGCAGTATTTT CASGLGLAGKTDTQYF TRBV12-5 NA TRBJ2-3 TRBD2
TGTGCCAGCATGACAGGGACCGCCTTCGGAGATACGCAGTATTTT CASMTGTAFGDTQYF TRBV6-5 NA TRBJ2-3 TRBD1